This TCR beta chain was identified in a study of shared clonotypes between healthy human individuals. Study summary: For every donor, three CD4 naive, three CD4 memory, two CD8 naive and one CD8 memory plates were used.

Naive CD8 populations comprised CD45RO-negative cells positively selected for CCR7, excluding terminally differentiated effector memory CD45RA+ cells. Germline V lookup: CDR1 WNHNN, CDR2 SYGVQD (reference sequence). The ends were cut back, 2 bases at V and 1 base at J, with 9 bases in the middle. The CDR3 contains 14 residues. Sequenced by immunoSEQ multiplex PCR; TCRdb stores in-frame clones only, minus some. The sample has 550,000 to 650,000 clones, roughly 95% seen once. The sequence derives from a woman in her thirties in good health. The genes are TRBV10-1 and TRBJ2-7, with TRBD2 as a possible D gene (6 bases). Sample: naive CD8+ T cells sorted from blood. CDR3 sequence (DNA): TGCGCCAGCAGTGAGGCGGGATCTTCCTACGAGCAGTACTTC. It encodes CASSEAGSSYEQYF.